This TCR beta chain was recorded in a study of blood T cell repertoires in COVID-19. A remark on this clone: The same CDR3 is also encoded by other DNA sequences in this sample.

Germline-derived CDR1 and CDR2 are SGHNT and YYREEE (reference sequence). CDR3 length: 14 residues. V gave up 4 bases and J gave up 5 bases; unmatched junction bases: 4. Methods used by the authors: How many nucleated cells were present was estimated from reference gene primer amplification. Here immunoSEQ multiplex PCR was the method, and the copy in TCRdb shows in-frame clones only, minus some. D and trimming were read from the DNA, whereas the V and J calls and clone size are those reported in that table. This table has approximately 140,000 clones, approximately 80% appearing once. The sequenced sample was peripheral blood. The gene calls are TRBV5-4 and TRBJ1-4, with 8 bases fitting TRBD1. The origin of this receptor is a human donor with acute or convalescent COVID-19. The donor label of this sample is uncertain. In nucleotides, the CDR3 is TGTGCCAGCAGCCCTGGACAGGGCAATGAAAAACTGTTTTTT. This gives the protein CASSPGQGNEKLFF. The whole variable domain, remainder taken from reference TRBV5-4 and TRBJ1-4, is ETGVTQSPTHLIKTRGQQVTLRCSSQSGHNTVSWYQQALGQGPQFIFQYYREEENGRGNFPPRFSGLQFPNYSSELNVNALELDDSALYLCASSPGQGNEKLFFGSGTQLSVL.